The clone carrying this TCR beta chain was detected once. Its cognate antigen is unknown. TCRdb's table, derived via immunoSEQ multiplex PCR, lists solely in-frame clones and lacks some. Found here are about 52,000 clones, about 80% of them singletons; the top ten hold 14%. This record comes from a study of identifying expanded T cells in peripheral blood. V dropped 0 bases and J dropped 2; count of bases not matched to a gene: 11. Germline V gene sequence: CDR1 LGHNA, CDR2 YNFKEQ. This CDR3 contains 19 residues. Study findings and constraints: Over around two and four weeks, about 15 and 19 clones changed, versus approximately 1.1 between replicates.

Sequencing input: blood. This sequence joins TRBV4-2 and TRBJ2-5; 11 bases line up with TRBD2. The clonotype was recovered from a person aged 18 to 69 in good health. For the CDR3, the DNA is TGTGCCAGCAGCCAAGATCCGAAACTAGCGGGGGCCAATCAAGAGACCCAGTACTTC. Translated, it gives CASSQDPKLAGANQETQYF.